The 15 T cell receptor delta chains in this list originate from one sample, sequenced in a study of gamma-delta chains in newborns, infants, children. TCRdb re-processed the reads via CATT. The data contain several thousand delta-chain clones, more than 30% of them singletons. Sequences were obtained from blood. All receptors come from a child who received the measles vaccine.

A few counts support this clone. This chain connects TRDV3 to TRDJ1; D possibly matches TRDD2 or TRDD3 (5 bases each). Trimming shortened V by 5 bases and J by 4 bases, and 29 bases separated the two germline ends. The CDR3 length is 17 residues. Per the germline V gene, CDR1 is TVYSNPD and CDR2 is GDNSRS (reference sequence). CDR3 amino acids: CAEPGTGPYTLGDKLIF. Written as DNA, the CDR3 is TGTGCCGAACCTGGGACGGGGCCCTACACACTCGGCGATAAACTCATCTTT.

Turning to this clone: Just one base apart from a much larger clone, this may be a read error. Other DNA sequences of this sample code for an identical CDR3. The rearrangement joins TRDV2 to TRDJ3; maybe TRDD3 (5 bases). V was cut by 0 bases and J by 0 bases, with 11 bases left in between. CDR1 is GEAIGNYY and CDR2 is EKD in the germline V gene. The CDR3 runs to 18 residues. The CDR3 loop reads CACDTGGFSSWDTRQMFF. The CDR3 DNA sequence: TGTGCCTGTGACACCGGGGGCTTCAGCTCCTGGGACACCCGACAGATGTTTTTC.

Relative to its sample, this clone is medium-sized. The V call is TRDV1, the J call TRDJ1; unclear D gene. CDR3 size: 11 residues. V was trimmed by 1 base and J by 8 bases, leaving 5 bases between them. Germline CDR1 is TSWWSYY and CDR2 is QGS. The CDR3 bases are TGTGCTCTTGGGGAACGAGGGAAACTCATCTTT. Translated: CALGERGKLIF.

The CDR3 spells CALGEPITFFPTGGYCKLIF. The CDR3 coding sequence is TGTGCTCTTGGGGAACCTATCACCTTCTTCCCTACTGGGGGATACTGCAAACTCATCTTT. The chain couples TRDV1 to TRDJ1, with 12 nucleotides matching TRDD3. The CDR3 runs 20 residues. The trim removed 1 base at V and 8 bases at J, leaving 20 bases unmatched. From germline, CDR1 is TSWWSYY and CDR2 QGS.

Regarding this clone: A much larger clone sits a single nucleotide away, making a read error possible. V gene TRDV2 combines with J gene TRDJ3; 12 nucleotides agree with TRDD3. The CDR3 is 21 amino acids. Germline CDR1 is GEAIGNYY and CDR2 is EKD. In DNA, the CDR3 is TGTGCCAGTGACACGATATTACTGGGGGATACCACGGAATGGGACACCCGACAGATGTTTTTC. This translates into CASDTILLGDTTEWDTRQMFF.

This clone is labeled medium-sized (0.01 to 0.1%). This chain uses TRDV2 with TRDJ3; no reliable D call. Trimming pared 3 bases from V and 1 base from J, leaving 12 bases between. Germline CDR1 and CDR2: GEAIGNYY and EKD. The CDR3 consists of 17 residues. The CDR3 loop reads CACDATRPSWDTRQMFF. The DNA for the CDR3 is TGTGCCTGTGACGCAACCAGACCGTCCTGGGACACCCGACAGATGTTTTTC.

The rearrangement joins TRDV1 to TRDJ1; D is undetermined. The CDR3 is 13 residues long. Trimming stripped 1 base from V and 3 bases from J, with 6 bases between. Germline CDR1 is TSWWSYY and CDR2 is QGS. CDR3 in amino acids: CALGEPPSDKLIF. CDR3 DNA sequence: TGTGCTCTTGGGGAACCCCCGTCCGATAAACTCATCTTT.

This clone was observed a few times. This chain uses TRDV1 with TRDJ4, with TRDD3 matching 8 bases. This CDR3 contains 24 residues. J was trimmed by 0 bases and V by 5 bases; bases with no gene match: 35. Germline lookup yields CDR1 TSWWSYY and CDR2 QGS. CDR3 residues: CALGPAFPGRLYYWGSLSARPLIF. CDR3 sequence (DNA): TGTGCTCTTGGGCCCGCCTTCCCTGGACGGCTTTACTACTGGGGGTCCCTTTCGGCCAGACCCCTGATCTTT.

V gene TRDV3 combines with J gene TRDJ2; D remains unclear. Germline V gene lookup returns CDR1 TVYSNPD and CDR2 GDNSRS (reference sequence). CDR3 size: 21 residues. Trimming cost V 1 base and J 3 bases, with 33 bases left between them. The CDR3 nucleotides are TGTGCCTTTAAGGAGGGTCCGAATATCGCGTCTCCGAGGGTCCTGACAGCACAACTCTTCTTT. Translated: CAFKEGPNIASPRVLTAQLFF.

This clone was seen only a few times. This sequence joins TRDV1 and TRDJ1; D may match TRDD2 or TRDD3 (9 bases each). Per germline, CDR1 TSWWSYY and CDR2 QGS. V was shortened by 1 base and J by 7 bases, with 43 bases between the two germline ends. The CDR3 spans 24 residues. The CDR3 reads CALGERGDPFLRDTSGDTGGKLIF. CDR3 DNA sequence: TGTGCTCTTGGGGAACGGGGGGACCCCTTCCTACGTGATACTTCGGGGGATACAGGGGGTAAACTCATCTTT.

This chain's CDR3 is CAAPTFTWDTRADKLIF. CDR3 bases: TGTGCCGCTCCAACCTTTACTTGGGATACGCGGGCCGATAAACTCATCTTT. The chain is built from TRDV3 and TRDJ1, with 8 bases matching TRDD3. The CDR3 loop spans 17 amino acids. Germline trimming cut 5 bases from V and 3 bases from J; bases unmatched to any gene: 20. Germline CDR1 and CDR2: TVYSNPD and GDNSRS (reference sequence).

This clone was seen only a few times. The chain employs TRDV1 and TRDJ3; 7 nucleotides align to TRDD3. The germline gives CDR1 TSWWSYY, CDR2 QGS. The V and J ends lost 0 bases and 0 bases, in that order; junction bases with no gene match: 20. The CDR3 is made up of 24 amino acids. The CDR3 loop reads CALGELRPPPPGGLSSWDTRQMFF. The CDR3 region has the DNA TGTGCTCTTGGGGAACTAAGGCCTCCTCCCCCTGGGGGCCTTAGCTCCTGGGACACCCGACAGATGTTTTTC.

This clone was observed a few times. The rearrangement joins TRDV3 to TRDJ2, with 12 bases that match TRDD3. Germline CDR1 is TVYSNPD and CDR2 is GDNSRS (reference sequence). CDR3 length: 22 amino acids. The J segment lost 4 bases and the V segment lost 3 bases, leaving 27 bases of the junction unmatched. For the CDR3, the DNA is TGTGCCTTCTCTAATGTTAGGAGTTCTATTAACTGGGGGATACTGAGGACAGCACAACTCTTCTTT. Translating it yields CAFSNVRSSINWGILRTAQLFF. The variable domain in full, completed from reference TRDV3 and TRDJ2, reads CDKVTQSSPDQTVASGSEVVLLCTYDTVYSNPDLFWYRIRPDYSFQFVFYGDNSRSEGADFTQGRFSVKHILTQKAFHLVISPVRTEDSATYYCAFSNVRSSINWGILRTAQLFFGKGTQLIVEP.

By frequency in the sample, this clone is medium-sized (0.01 to 0.1%). J is TRDJ1 and V is TRDV3; the D call may be TRDD2 or TRDD3 (5 bases each). V was pared by 2 bases and J by 0 bases, with 28 bases between. CDR1 is TVYSNPD, CDR2 GDNSRS, per germline (reference sequence). This CDR3 has 19 residues. The DNA for the CDR3 is TGTGCCTTTGTGTCAAAGCCTACGCTGGGAGTACTTTACACCGATAAACTCATCTTT. Protein product: CAFVSKPTLGVLYTDKLIF.

This clone showed up just a few times. This chain links TRDV3 with TRDJ1; the D gene is possibly TRDD3 (6 bases). This CDR3 is 17 amino acids long. Germline V lookup: CDR1 TVYSNPD, CDR2 GDNSRS (reference sequence). The CDR3 coding sequence is TGTGCTCTCGGGGACGGGGGGAGGATGAGGTACACCGATAAACTCATCTTT. Translation gives CALGDGGRMRYTDKLIF.